This passage covers 23 T cell receptor beta chains from one sample sequenced in a study of T cells after posttransplantation cyclophosphamide. The naive gate required viable CD3+CD4+ or CD3+CD8+ cells with CCR7+CD45RA+CD45RO-CD95-CD27+CD28+ phenotype. Only in-frame clones appear in the TCRdb table, and some are missing; sequencing was by immunoSEQ multiplex PCR. The sample contains more than 30,000 clones, under 95% of which appear only once. The sample was naive CD4+ T cells sorted from PBMCs. These receptors all stem from a woman aged 55-70 years in good health, CMV-negative, and a related stem cell transplant donor.

The gene calls are TRBV28 and TRBJ2-7, with TRBD1 matching 10 bases. Looked up from germline, CDR1 is MDHEN and CDR2 is SYDVKM. The CDR3 totals 15 residues. V dropped 4 bases and J dropped 5; count of bases not matched to a gene: 8. Written as DNA, the CDR3 is TGTGCCAGCAGTTCGGCCGGGACAGGGGCCCACGAGCAGTACTTC. Its translation: CASSSAGTGAHEQYF.

The chain recombines TRBV28 with TRBJ1-2, with TRBD1 as a possible D gene (5 bases). With 8 bases removed from V and 4 bases from J, the gap between germline ends came to 17 bases. The V gene's germline CDR1 is MDHEN and CDR2 SYDVKM. CDR3 length: 14 residues. CDR3: CASVRAGAAYGYTF. The CDR3 region has the DNA TGTGCCAGCGTCAGGGCCGGCGCCGCCTATGGCTACACCTTC.

V gene TRBV28 combines with J gene TRBJ2-7; 9 bases line up with TRBD1. The trim removed 5 bases at V and 5 bases at J, leaving 7 bases unmatched. Germline CDR1 reads MDHEN; CDR2 reads SYDVKM. CDR3 length equals 14 residues. The CDR3 reads CASSRAGTGNEQYF. For the CDR3, the DNA is TGTGCCAGCAGTCGCGCCGGGACAGGGAACGAGCAGTACTTC.

V and J are TRBV5-4 and TRBJ1-2, with D possibly TRBD1 on 6 matching bases. The CDR3 sequence is 14 residues long. The V end lost 1 base, the J end lost 4 bases, and 11 bases lay between the germline ends. Germline V gene lookup returns CDR1 SGHNT and CDR2 YYREEE (reference sequence). As DNA, the CDR3 is TGTGCCAGCAGCTTGAACGGACAGCCCTATGGCTACACCTTC. Protein product: CASSLNGQPYGYTF.

V and J are TRBV6-1 and TRBJ1-5; TRBD1 matches at 7 bases. Germline values: CDR1 MNHNS, CDR2 SASEGT. V lost 0 bases to trimming and J lost 7 bases; unmatched junction nucleotides: 3. This CDR3 comprises 14 residues. CDR3: CASSEAGTDQPQHF. CDR3 sequence (DNA): TGTGCCAGCAGTGAAGCGGGGACAGACCAGCCCCAGCATTTT.

The chain links TRBV30 to TRBJ2-5, with 9 positions matching TRBD1. From germline, CDR1 is GTSNPN and CDR2 SVGIG (reference sequence). Trimming cost V 5 bases and J 4 bases; bases outside gene matches: 11. The CDR3 runs to 15 residues. This CDR3 reads CAWQFTGQGTETQYF. CDR3 nucleotide sequence: TGTGCCTGGCAGTTCACGGGACAGGGAACAGAGACCCAGTACTTC.

This chain links TRBV10-3 with TRBJ2-1; 14 bases line up with TRBD2. Germline V CDR1 and CDR2: ENHRY, SYGVKD. The CDR3 covers 20 residues. The junction had 13 bases not matched to a gene; V was cut back by 4 bases and J by 2 bases. This chain's CDR3 is CAISAGPGLAGARTYNEQFF. The CDR3 coding sequence is TGTGCCATCAGTGCGGGACCGGGACTAGCGGGAGCCCGAACCTACAATGAGCAGTTCTTC.

The genes are TRBV5-1 and TRBJ1-2; D call uncertain. This CDR3 has 13 amino acids. Per the germline V gene, CDR1 is SGHRS and CDR2 is YFSETQ. V dropped 0 bases and J dropped 6 bases, with 9 bases sitting between them. The CDR3 DNA sequence: TGCGCCAGCAGCTTGGGTAGGAGCGATGGCTACACCTTC. Translation: CASSLGRSDGYTF.

With respect to this clone: An end of the junction does not agree with germline; a read error may underlie this. The chain links TRBV4-1 to TRBJ2-1; D is possibly TRBD1 (6 bases). The CDR3 has 14 residues. Germline V gene data show CDR1 as MGHRA and CDR2 as YSYEKL. The CDR3 DNA sequence: TGCGCCAGCAGCCCCCCGGACAGCTACAATGAGCGGTTCTTC. Residues: CASSPPDSYNERFF.

This clone was seen a single time. V usage is TRBV28 and J usage is TRBJ2-1; D remains unclear. Deletions cut 10 bases from V and 4 bases from J, with 8 bases between. The CDR3 sequence is 11 residues long. Germline V gene lookup returns CDR1 MDHEN and CDR2 SYDVKM. The CDR3 region is CAIEAYNEQFF. CDR3 bases: TGTGCCATCGAAGCTTACAATGAGCAGTTCTTC.

V gene TRBV28 combines with J gene TRBJ1-2; D uncertain. This CDR3 comprises 14 residues. The ends were cut back, 3 bases at V and 0 bases at J, with 8 bases in the middle. Per the germline V gene, CDR1 is MDHEN and CDR2 is SYDVKM. CDR3 sequence reads: CASSLPRSNYGYTF. The CDR3 nucleotides are TGTGCCAGCAGTTTGCCCAGATCTAACTATGGCTACACCTTC.

This rearrangement joins TRBV28 to TRBJ1-2; D gene unclear. V was pared by 6 bases and J by 5 bases, with 13 bases between. The length of the CDR3 is 13 residues. Germline CDR1 MDHEN, CDR2 SYDVKM. CDR3 nucleotide sequence: TGTGCCAGCAGGCACGGCTCCGGGTATGGCTACACCTTC. This encodes CASRHGSGYGYTF.

The J gene is TRBJ2-1, the V gene TRBV5-4; possible D gene TRBD1, 5 bases. Trimming cost V 5 bases and J 7 bases, with 13 bases left between them. There are 13 residues in the CDR3. In germline, CDR1 is SGHNT, CDR2 YYREEE (reference sequence). CDR3 in amino acids: CASRPDSFNEQFF. Written as DNA, the CDR3 is TGTGCCAGCAGACCTGACAGTTTTAATGAGCAGTTCTTC.

This clone showed up just once. The gene calls are TRBV18 and TRBJ2-3; 9 nucleotides agree with TRBD2. CDR1 and CDR2 from the germline V gene are KGHSH and LQKENI. The length of the CDR3 is 16 residues. Losses at the gene ends were 6 bases for V and 6 bases for J; bases not matched to a gene: 13. This chain's CDR3 is CASSPWTSAVPDTQYF. DNA of the CDR3: TGTGCCAGCTCGCCTTGGACTAGCGCGGTCCCTGATACGCAGTATTTT. The full variable domain, completed using reference TRBV18 and TRBJ2-3, is NAGVMQNPRHLVRRRGQEARLRCSPMKGHSHVYWYRQLPEEGLKFMVYLQKENIIDESGMPKERFSAEFPKEGPSILRIQQVVRGDSAAYFCASSPWTSAVPDTQYFGPGTRLTVL.

This chain connects TRBV19 to TRBJ2-3; 9 bases map to TRBD2. Unmatched junction bases numbered 2, after V lost 6 bases and J lost 1 base. The CDR3 covers 14 residues. CDR1 is LNHDA and CDR2 is SQIVND in the germline V gene (reference sequence). The CDR3 DNA follows: TGTGCCAGTAGGAGGACTAGCGGCACAGATACGCAGTATTTT. Amino acids: CASRRTSGTDTQYF.

The J gene is TRBJ2-7, the V gene TRBV5-1, with 8 positions matching TRBD2. CDR1 is SGHRS and CDR2 is YFSETQ in the germline V gene. Trimming at V came to 4 bases and at J to 2 bases, leaving 14 bases not matched to a gene. The length of the CDR3 is 17 residues. Here the CDR3 reads CASSAGTSSGVPYEQYF. CDR3 bases: TGCGCCAGCAGCGCCGGGACTAGTTCTGGAGTGCCCTACGAGCAGTACTTC. The entire variable domain, with the rest obtained from reference TRBV5-1 and TRBJ2-7, is as follows: KAGVTQTPRYLIKTRGQQVTLSCSPISGHRSVSWYQQTPGQGLQFLFEYFSETQRNKGNFPGRFSGRQFSNSRSEMNVSTLELGDSALYLCASSAGTSSGVPYEQYFGPGTRLTVT.

The chain carries TRBV30 and TRBJ2-1, with 7 bases that match TRBD2. J was trimmed by 6 bases and V by 5 bases; bases with no gene match: 10. Germline-derived CDR1 and CDR2 are GTSNPN and SVGIG (reference sequence). This CDR3 region has 14 residues. CDR3: CAWAYVASGNEQFF. DNA for the CDR3: TGTGCCTGGGCCTACGTGGCTAGCGGCAATGAGCAGTTCTTC.

This chain links TRBV7-9 with TRBJ2-5; 10 bases fit TRBD1. The V segment lost 3 bases and the J segment 5 bases; nucleotides outside the gene matches: 6. CDR1 is SEHNR and CDR2 is FQNEAQ in the germline V gene (reference sequence). This CDR3 is built from 15 residues. In DNA form, the CDR3 reads TGTGCCAGCAGCTTCGCGGGACAGGGGTGGGAGACCCAGTACTTC. It codes for CASSFAGQGWETQYF.

The rearrangement links TRBV10-1 to TRBJ1-2; 11 positions agree with TRBD1. Per the germline V gene, CDR1 is WNHNN and CDR2 is SYGVQD (reference sequence). The CDR3 extends over 20 amino acids. The trim removed 3 bases at V and 3 bases at J, leaving 18 bases unmatched. In nucleotides, the CDR3 is TGCGCCAGCAGTGATCGCCCGGACAGGGGGCAATCCCCCTCCTACTATGGCTACACCTTC. Encoded protein: CASSDRPDRGQSPSYYGYTF.

The V call is TRBV28, the J call TRBJ2-7; 11 positions match TRBD2. J lost 3 bases, V lost 3 bases, and 4 bases had no gene match. CDR1 and CDR2 from the germline V gene are MDHEN and SYDVKM. This CDR3 contains 15 residues. This chain's CDR3 is CASSFSSGRNYEQYF. DNA for the CDR3: TGTGCCAGCAGTTTTTCTAGCGGGAGGAACTACGAGCAGTACTTC.

This clone has a single count. The V gene is TRBV11-1, the J gene TRBJ1-2, with TRBD1 as a possible D gene (6 bases). Per germline, CDR1 SGHAT and CDR2 FQDESV (reference sequence). This CDR3 has 11 amino acids. Trimming cost V 6 bases and J 5 bases, with 7 bases left between them. The CDR3 is CASSTGYGYTF. The CDR3 DNA sequence: TGTGCCAGCAGTACAGGGTATGGCTACACCTTC.

This sequence joins TRBV5-4 and TRBJ2-1, with D perhaps TRBD2 (6 bases). Between the trimmed V and J ends, which lost 5 bases and 8 bases, there was a span of 20 bases. The V gene's germline CDR1 is SGHNT and CDR2 YYREEE (reference sequence). The CDR3 spans 15 residues. The CDR3: CASRAGTLGRDEQFF. The CDR3 region has the DNA TGTGCCAGCAGGGCCGGGACTCTCGGGCGGGATGAGCAGTTCTTC. The whole variable domain, filled in from reference TRBV5-4 and TRBJ2-1, reads ETGVTQSPTHLIKTRGQQVTLRCSSQSGHNTVSWYQQALGQGPQFIFQYYREEENGRGNFPPRFSGLQFPNYSSELNVNALELDDSALYLCASRAGTLGRDEQFFGPGTRLTVL.

The rearrangement joins TRBV9 to TRBJ2-1; 7 nucleotides align to TRBD1. The germline CDR1 and CDR2 sequences are SGDLS and YYNGEE. The V and J ends lost 3 bases and 5 bases, in that order; junction bases with no gene match: 2. The CDR3 length is 13 residues. For the CDR3, the DNA is TGTGCCAGCAGCGGACAGGGACACAATGAGCAGTTCTTC. The encoded protein is CASSGQGHNEQFF.